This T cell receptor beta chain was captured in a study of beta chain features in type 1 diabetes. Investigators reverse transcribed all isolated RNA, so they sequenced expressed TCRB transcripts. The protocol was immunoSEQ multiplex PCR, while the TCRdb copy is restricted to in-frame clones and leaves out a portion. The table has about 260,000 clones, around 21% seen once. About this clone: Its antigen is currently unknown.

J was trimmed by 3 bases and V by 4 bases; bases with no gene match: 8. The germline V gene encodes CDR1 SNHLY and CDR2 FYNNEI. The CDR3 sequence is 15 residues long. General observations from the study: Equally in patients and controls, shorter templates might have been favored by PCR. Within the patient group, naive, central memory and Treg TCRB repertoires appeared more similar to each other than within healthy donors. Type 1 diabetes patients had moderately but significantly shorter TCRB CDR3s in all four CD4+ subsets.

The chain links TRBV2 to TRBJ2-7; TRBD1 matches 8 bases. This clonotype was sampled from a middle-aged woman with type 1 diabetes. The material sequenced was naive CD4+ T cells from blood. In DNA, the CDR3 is TGTGCCAGCAGTGGCCAAGGACAGGGTATCTACGAGCAGTACTTC. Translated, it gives CASSGQGQGIYEQYF.